This TCR beta chain stems from a study of STAT3 mutations in large granular lymphocyte leukemia. Study overall: Roughly half the longitudinally sequenced T-LGLL patients had canonical STAT3 mutations. Regarding the study as a whole: Every T-cell large granular lymphocyte leukemia patient had at least one immunodominant TCR beta clonotype.

Germline assignment: CDR1 MNHNS and CDR2 SASEGT. V was shortened by 6 bases and J by 7 bases, with 15 bases between the two germline ends. The CDR3 totals 14 residues. The method was immunoSEQ multiplex PCR; TCRdb's version includes in-frame clones alone and lacks a portion of them. The table lists 9,500 to 12,000 clones, 85% of them singletons, with roughly 90% in the top ten. This clone was counted between two and nine times. Antigen specificity is unknown. Sequences were obtained from peripheral blood mononuclear cells. V is TRBV6-1 and J is TRBJ2-2, with a possible D match to TRBD2 (7 bases). The TCR was taken from a man older than 75 with T-cell large granular lymphocyte leukemia. Some clones in this sample may be carry-over from other donors' samples. CDR3 DNA sequence: TGTGCCAGCAGCGGGGGGCGAGGTTTCGGGGAGCTGTTTTTT. As protein: CASSGGRGFGELFF.